One sample yielded the 28 T cell receptor beta chains listed below, sequenced in a study of blood T cell repertoires in COVID-19. Sequenced by immunoSEQ multiplex PCR; TCRdb stores in-frame clones only, minus some. The top ten hold roughly 5.2% of the sample, which has approximately 190,000 clones, approximately 80% seen once. Material for sequencing was PBMCs or T cells enriched from blood (not recorded which). The receptors shown here come from a woman aged 55-69 years with acute COVID-19.

The chain uses TRBV10-2 and TRBJ2-5, with 7 bases fitting TRBD1. Germline V gene lookup returns CDR1 WSHSY and CDR2 SAAADI. CDR3 length: 11 amino acids. V shed 6 bases and J 5 bases; nucleotides not matched to a gene: 0. CDR3 sequence (DNA): TGCGCCAGCAGCAGGGGGGAGACCCAGTACTTC. It specifies CASSRGETQYF.

Only a few counts were recorded for this clone. J is TRBJ2-2 and V is TRBV12-3 or TRBV12-4; D not certain. V was pared by 5 bases and J by 6 bases, with 7 bases between. The CDR3 is 12 residues long. CDR3 protein: CASSTNPGELFF. The CDR3 DNA is TGTGCCAGCAGTACTAACCCCGGGGAGCTGTTTTTT.

The chain has TRBV2 and TRBJ1-2; D ambiguous. This CDR3 has 15 residues. CDR1 and CDR2 from the germline V gene are SNHLY and FYNNEI. V was cut by 5 bases and J by 5 bases, with 18 bases left in between. This CDR3 is CASSPGYSLEYGYTF. The DNA of the CDR3 is TGTGCCAGCAGTCCCGGCTACAGCTTAGAGTATGGCTACACCTTC.

This rearrangement joins TRBV7-6 to TRBJ2-2; maybe TRBD2 (5 bases). V lost 4 bases to trimming and J lost 4 bases, with 10 bases between them. The CDR3 spans 14 residues. The germline CDR1 and CDR2 sequences are SGHVS and FNYEAQ. The CDR3 loop reads CASSSVEGTGELFF. The CDR3 nucleotides are TGTGCCAGCAGCTCCGTAGAGGGCACCGGGGAGCTGTTTTTT. Together with reference TRBV7-6 and TRBJ2-2, the CDR3 gives the full variable domain: GAGVSQSPRYKVTKRGQDVALRCDPISGHVSLYWYRQALGQGPEFLTYFNYEAQQDKSGLPNDRFSAERPEGSISTLTIQRTEQRDSAMYRCASSSVEGTGELFFGEGSRLTVL.

This clone is a singleton in its sample. This sequence joins TRBV18 and TRBJ1-1; D gene ambiguous. Germline V gene sequence: CDR1 KGHSH, CDR2 LQKENI. The V gene lost 3 bases and the J gene lost 1 base, with 9 bases spanning the gap. This CDR3 has 14 residues. Here the CDR3 reads CASSPAGSNTEAFF. The CDR3 nucleotides are TGTGCCAGCTCACCGGCGGGGTCGAACACTGAAGCTTTCTTT. Combining the CDR3 with reference TRBV18 and TRBJ1-1 gives the whole variable domain NAGVMQNPRHLVRRRGQEARLRCSPMKGHSHVYWYRQLPEEGLKFMVYLQKENIIDESGMPKERFSAEFPKEGPSILRIQQVVRGDSAAYFCASSPAGSNTEAFFGQGTRLTVV.

A few counts support this clone. CDR3 region: CASSPPRQGENSPLHF. The DNA of the CDR3 is TGTGCCAGTAGTCCACCGAGACAGGGAGAGAATTCACCCCTCCACTTT. V usage is TRBV19 and J usage is TRBJ1-6; the match to TRBD1 covers 7 bases. V shed 5 bases and J 7 bases; nucleotides not matched to a gene: 11. This CDR3 comprises 16 residues. Germline V gene lookup returns CDR1 LNHDA and CDR2 SQIVND (reference sequence). The variable domain in full, completed from reference TRBV19 and TRBJ1-6, reads DGGITQSPKYLFRKEGQNVTLSCEQNLNHDAMYWYRQDPGQGLRLIYYSQIVNDFQKGDIAEGYSVSREKKESFPLTVTSAQKNPTAFYLCASSPPRQGENSPLHFGNGTRLTVT.

The gene calls are TRBV27 and TRBJ2-2; D may be TRBD2 (6 bases). With 6 bases removed from V and 4 bases from J, the gap between germline ends came to 9 bases. CDR3 size: 13 residues. The germline V gene has CDR1 MNHEY and CDR2 SMNVEV (reference sequence). The CDR3 loop is CASRTSRTGELFF. The CDR3 nucleotides are TGTGCCAGCAGGACTAGTCGCACCGGGGAGCTGTTTTTT.

The CDR3: CATSDLQGVGTDTQYF. The CDR3 coding sequence is TGTGCCACCAGTGATTTGCAAGGGGTTGGCACAGATACGCAGTATTTT. J is TRBJ2-3 and V is TRBV24-1; D is perhaps TRBD1 (5 bases). Germline assignment: CDR1 KGHDR and CDR2 SFDVKD. Trimming took off 0 bases at V and 1 base at J, with 10 bases between the two ends. CDR3 length: 16 residues.

The chain carries TRBV4-2 and TRBJ2-5; 7 nucleotides match TRBD1. In germline, CDR1 is LGHNA, CDR2 YNFKEQ. The ends lost 4 bases at V and 4 bases at J; junction bases unmatched: 9. The CDR3 has 15 residues. CDR3: CASSPRTGRGETQYF. DNA of the CDR3: TGTGCCAGCAGCCCACGGACAGGACGAGGAGAGACCCAGTACTTC.

The sample holds one count of this clone. V and J are TRBV19 and TRBJ2-1; 8 bases agree with TRBD2. The CDR3 is 17 residues long. Germline lookup yields CDR1 LNHDA and CDR2 SQIVND (reference sequence). With 4 bases clipped from V and 5 bases from J, the junction kept 13 bases outside the gene matches. The CDR3: CASSTRVGRGVNNEQFF. CDR3 in DNA: TGTGCCAGTAGTACACGTGTGGGGCGGGGGGTAAACAATGAGCAGTTCTTC.

The chain links TRBV27 to TRBJ2-1; TRBD2 aligns across 13 bases. After removal of 4 bases from V and 8 bases from J, the junction contained 5 bases not matched to a gene. CDR3 length: 15 residues. Germline assignment: CDR1 MNHEY and CDR2 SMNVEV (reference sequence). For the CDR3, the DNA is TGTGCCAGCAGTTGGCGGACTAGCGGGGGACATGAGCAGTTCTTC. Encoded protein: CASSWRTSGGHEQFF.

This chain uses TRBV4-3 with TRBJ2-2, with 10 nucleotides matching TRBD2. The CDR3 spans 16 residues. The germline V gene has CDR1 LGHNA and CDR2 YSLEER. With 0 bases clipped from V and 7 bases from J, the junction kept 5 bases outside the gene matches. The CDR3 loop reads CASSQDVAGGFGELFF. The CDR3, as DNA: TGCGCCAGCAGCCAAGATGTAGCGGGAGGTTTCGGGGAGCTGTTTTTT.

The V and J genes are TRBV6-2 or TRBV6-3 and TRBJ2-7; possible D gene TRBD1, 5 bases. CDR1 is MNHEY and CDR2 is SVGEGT in the germline V gene. V shed 5 bases and J shed 5 bases, with 13 bases lying between them. The CDR3 runs to 13 residues. For the CDR3, the DNA is TGTGCCAGCAGTCCCACAGGTTTACACGAGCAGTACGTC. Its protein is CASSPTGLHEQYV.

The chain joins TRBV18 to TRBJ2-2; perhaps TRBD1 as D (6 bases). From germline, CDR1 is KGHSH and CDR2 LQKENI. V dropped 1 base and J dropped 6 bases, with 9 bases sitting between them. The CDR3 spans 14 residues. CDR3 nucleotide sequence: TGTGCCAGCTCACCACTACAGGGTCCCGGGGAGCTGTTTTTT. This gives the protein CASSPLQGPGELFF.

The chain combines TRBV7-9 with TRBJ2-1; the D gene is possibly TRBD2 (5 bases). CDR1 is SEHNR and CDR2 is FQNEAQ in the germline V gene (reference sequence). This CDR3 spans 16 amino acids. V was cut by 1 base and J by 2 bases, with 12 bases left in between. CDR3 sequence: CASSLEGQRPYNEQFF. DNA of the CDR3: TGTGCCAGCAGCTTAGAGGGCCAGCGGCCCTACAATGAGCAGTTCTTC.

This chain uses TRBV23-1 with TRBJ1-5; D remains ambiguous. TRBV23-1 is recorded as an ORF, its role being uncertain. The CDR3 is 16 amino acids. V lost 9 bases, J lost 0 bases, and 18 bases lay in between. CDR3 residues: CASPAGSDYSNQPQHF. The CDR3 bases are TGCGCCAGTCCTGCGGGCAGCGACTATAGCAATCAGCCCCAGCATTTT.

This chain connects TRBV6-1 to TRBJ2-7, with D unresolved. V lost 3 bases and J lost 6, with 12 bases in between. CDR1 MNHNS and CDR2 SASEGT come from the germline V gene. The CDR3 is made up of 13 amino acids. DNA of the CDR3: TGTGCCAGCAGTGAGAGCACCCCTATCGAGCAGTACGTC. Translating it yields CASSESTPIEQYV.

This clone was detected a few times. V gene TRBV7-9 combines with J gene TRBJ1-6; TRBD1 agrees at 10 bases. Losses at the gene ends were 8 bases for V and 8 bases for J; bases not matched to a gene: 12. CDR1 and CDR2 from the germline V gene are SEHNR and FQNEAQ (reference sequence). This CDR3 is 16 amino acids long. The chain's CDR3 is CASFPKGQGSDSPLHF. The CDR3 nucleotides read TGTGCCAGCTTCCCCAAGGGACAGGGGAGTGATTCACCCCTCCACTTT.

This clone has only a few counts. V usage is TRBV9 and J usage is TRBJ2-2, with 7 positions matching TRBD2. In germline, CDR1 is SGDLS, CDR2 YYNGEE. The CDR3 has 16 residues. Unmatched junction bases numbered 5, after V lost 3 bases and J lost 0 bases. CDR3 amino acids: CASSAPRGANTGELFF. DNA of the CDR3: TGTGCCAGCAGCGCCCCCCGGGGGGCGAACACCGGGGAGCTGTTTTTT.

The chain couples TRBV4-3 to TRBJ1-2; tentative D call: TRBD1 (6 bases). The CDR3 covers 15 residues. The germline CDR1 and CDR2 sequences are LGHNA and YSLEER. V lost 4 bases to trimming and J lost 2 bases, with 14 bases between them. CDR3 DNA sequence: TGCGCCAGCAGCCCGGCCGGGGGGCAAAACTATGGCTACACCTTC. The encoded protein is CASSPAGGQNYGYTF.

This clone appeared a single time. This chain connects TRBV7-2 to TRBJ1-2, with D unresolved. The CDR3 runs 13 residues. Germline values: CDR1 SGHTA, CDR2 FQGNSA. Trimming shortened V by 1 base and J by 7 bases, and 10 bases separated the two germline ends. CDR3 in DNA: TGTGCCAGCAGCTTAGTAGAGGGAAGTGGCTACACCTTC. Its protein is CASSLVEGSGYTF. Combining the CDR3 with reference TRBV7-2 and TRBJ1-2 gives the whole variable domain GAGVSQSPSNKVTEKGKDVELRCDPISGHTALYWYRQSLGQGLEFLIYFQGNSAPDKSGLPSDRFSAERTGGSVSTLTIQRTQQEDSAVYLCASSLVEGSGYTFGSGTRLTVV.

This chain uses TRBV10-3 with TRBJ2-2; D may be TRBD2 (5 bases). CDR3 length equals 13 residues. CDR1 and CDR2 from the germline V gene are ENHRY and SYGVKD. V was shortened by 7 bases and J by 0 bases, with 6 bases between the two germline ends. This CDR3 is CAITGTNTGELFF. For the CDR3, the DNA is TGTGCCATCACCGGGACGAACACCGGGGAGCTGTTTTTT.

The chain is built from TRBV10-1 and TRBJ2-1; TRBD2 might be the D (6 bases). V was shortened by 2 bases and J by 2 bases, with 10 bases between the two germline ends. Germline CDR1 is WNHNN and CDR2 is SYGVQD (reference sequence). The CDR3 loop spans 15 amino acids. The CDR3 reads CASSETGLTYNEQFF. The CDR3 DNA is TGCGCCAGCAGTGAGACTGGACTAACCTACAATGAGCAGTTCTTC.

The J gene is TRBJ2-3, the V gene TRBV2, with 8 bases fitting TRBD1. This CDR3 is built from 14 residues. Trimming cost V 5 bases and J 2 bases; bases outside gene matches: 3. CDR1 is SNHLY and CDR2 is FYNNEI in the germline V gene. The CDR3 is CASSKGQATDTQYF. CDR3 nucleotide sequence: TGTGCCAGCAGTAAGGGACAGGCCACAGATACGCAGTATTTT.

This chain uses TRBV7-9 with TRBJ2-3; 9 bases line up with TRBD2. CDR3 length equals 15 residues. J lost 4 bases, V lost 4 bases, and 6 bases had no gene match. Germline V lookup: CDR1 SEHNR, CDR2 FQNEAQ (reference sequence). The CDR3 DNA follows: TGTGCCAGCAGCTATAGCGGGAGCGCCGCAGATACGCAGTATTTT. This encodes CASSYSGSAADTQYF.

This clone was detected once. The V gene is TRBV15, the J gene TRBJ1-6; D gene uncertain. V lost 1 base, J lost 9 bases, and 7 bases lay in between. Per germline, CDR1 LNHNV and CDR2 YYDKDF (reference sequence). The CDR3 is 13 amino acids. The CDR3 protein is CATSRGGGSPLHF. For the CDR3, the DNA is TGTGCCACCAGCAGAGGCGGAGGTTCACCCCTCCACTTT.

The V and J genes are TRBV3-1 (or the pseudogene TRBV3-2) and TRBJ1-4; no clear D gene. Trimming stripped 1 base from V and 7 bases from J, with 7 bases between. CDR3 size: 13 residues. CDR1 is LGHDT, CDR2 YNNKEL, per germline (reference sequence). The DNA of the CDR3 is TGTGCCAGCAGCCAAGCATTGGCTGAAAAACTGTTTTTT. Its translation is CASSQALAEKLFF.

The V call is TRBV24-1, the J call TRBJ2-3, with D perhaps matching TRBD1 (5 bases). V lost 1 base and J lost 5, with 9 bases in between. Germline V gene data show CDR1 as KGHDR and CDR2 as SFDVKD. This CDR3 comprises 14 residues. In DNA form, the CDR3 reads TGTGCCACCAGTGATTTAGACAGCTTAGATACGCAGTATTTT. Translating it yields CATSDLDSLDTQYF.